This TCR beta chain was captured by sequencing in a study of memory CD4+ T cells and cytomegalovirus serostatus. Study in general: Of the healthy Belgian adults, eight or nine were CMV seropositive and 24 seronegative.

A single count supports this clone. Per germline, CDR1 SNHLY and CDR2 FYNNEI. CDR3 size: 15 residues. The germline V and J ends were trimmed by 1 base and 7 bases, with 14 bases remaining between them. Profiled with immunoSEQ multiplex PCR; TCRdb holds only in-frame clones, not every one. This table has 25,000 to 35,000 clones, about 81% appearing once. Single viable CD3+CD4+CD8-CD45RO+ cells were sorted as the memory CD4+ T cells. CD4+ T cells were isolated by positive magnetic selection. This TCR derives from an adult in good health and CMV-seronegative. Sequenced: memory CD4+ T cells from blood. V and J are TRBV2 and TRBJ1-5; possible D gene TRBD1, 5 bases. The CDR3 loop is CASSEEGRLGQPQHF. CDR3 nucleotides: TGTGCCAGCAGTGAAGAGGGGCGGCTCGGCCAGCCCCAGCATTTT. Drawing the rest from reference TRBV2 and TRBJ1-5, the complete variable domain is EPEVTQTPSHQVTQMGQEVILRCVPISNHLYFYWYRQILGQKVEFLVSFYNNEISEKSEIFDDQFSVERPDGSNFTLKIRSTKLEDSAMYFCASSEEGRLGQPQHFGDGTRLSIL.